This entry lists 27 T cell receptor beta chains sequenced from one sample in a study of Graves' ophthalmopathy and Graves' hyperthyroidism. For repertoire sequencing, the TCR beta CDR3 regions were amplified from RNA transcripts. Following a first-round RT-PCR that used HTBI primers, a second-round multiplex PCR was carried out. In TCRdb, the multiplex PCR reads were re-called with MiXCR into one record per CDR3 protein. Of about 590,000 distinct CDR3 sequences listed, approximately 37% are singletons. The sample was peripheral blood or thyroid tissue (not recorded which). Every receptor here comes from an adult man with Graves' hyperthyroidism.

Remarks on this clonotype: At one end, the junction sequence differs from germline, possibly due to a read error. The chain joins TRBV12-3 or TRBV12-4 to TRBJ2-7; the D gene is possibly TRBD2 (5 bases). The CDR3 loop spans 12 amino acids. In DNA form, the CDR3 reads TGTGCCGGCAGTTTCGGGGTTTACGAGCAGTACTTC. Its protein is CAGSFGVYEQYF.

The CDR3 DNA reads TGTGCCATCAGTGAGTCGGGGATCTATGGCTACACCTTC. Translated, it gives CAISESGIYGYTF. V and J are TRBV10-3 and TRBJ1-2; D uncertain. This CDR3 has 13 amino acids. Germline V gene data show CDR1 as ENHRY and CDR2 as SYGVKD. The V and J ends lost 0 bases and 4 bases respectively, with 6 bases between them.

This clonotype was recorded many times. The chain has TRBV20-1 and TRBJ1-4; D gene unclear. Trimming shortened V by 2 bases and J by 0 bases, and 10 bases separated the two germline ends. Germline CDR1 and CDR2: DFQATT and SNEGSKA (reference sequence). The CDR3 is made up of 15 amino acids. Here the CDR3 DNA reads TGCAGTGCTAGACGGGCGGACGCAACTAATGAAAAACTGTTTTTT. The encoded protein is CSARRADATNEKLFF.

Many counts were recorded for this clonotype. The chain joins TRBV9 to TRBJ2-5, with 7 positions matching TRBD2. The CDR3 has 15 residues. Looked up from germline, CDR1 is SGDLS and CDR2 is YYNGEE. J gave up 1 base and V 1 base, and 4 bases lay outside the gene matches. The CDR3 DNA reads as TGTGCCAGCAGCGTAAGCGGGACCTTCCAAGAGACCCAGTACTTC. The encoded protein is CASSVSGTFQETQYF.

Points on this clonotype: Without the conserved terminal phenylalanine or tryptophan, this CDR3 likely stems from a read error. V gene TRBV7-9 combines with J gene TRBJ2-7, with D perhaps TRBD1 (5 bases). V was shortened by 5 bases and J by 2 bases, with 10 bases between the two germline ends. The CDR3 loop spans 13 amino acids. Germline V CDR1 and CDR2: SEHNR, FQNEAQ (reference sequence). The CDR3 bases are TGTGCCAGCAGCCAAGTGACAGCCTACGAGCAGTACTCC. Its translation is CASSQVTAYEQYS.

The CDR3 loop reads CASSRIAGGGNEQFF. CDR3 DNA sequence: TGTGCCAGCAGCCGTATAGCAGGGGGGGGCAATGAGCAGTTCTTC. This sequence joins TRBV7-1 and TRBJ2-7; D possibly uses TRBD1 or TRBD2 (7 bases each). The J call may be in error: the DNA end matches TRBJ2-1 better. TRBV7-1 is identified as an open reading frame with a role that is uncertain. The CDR3 has 15 residues.

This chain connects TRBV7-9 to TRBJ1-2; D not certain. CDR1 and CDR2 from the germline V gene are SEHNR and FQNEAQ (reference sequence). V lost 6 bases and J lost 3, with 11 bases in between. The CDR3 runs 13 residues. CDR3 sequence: CASRGIGDYGYTF. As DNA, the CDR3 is TGTGCCAGCAGGGGGATTGGAGACTATGGCTACACCTTC.

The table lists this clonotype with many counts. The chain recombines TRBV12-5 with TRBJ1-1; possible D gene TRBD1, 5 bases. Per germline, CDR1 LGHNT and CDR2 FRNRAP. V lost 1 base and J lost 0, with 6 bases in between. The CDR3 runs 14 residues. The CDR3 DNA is TGTGCTAGTGGTTTGGGACAGCTGAACACTGAAGCTTTCTTT. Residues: CASGLGQLNTEAFF.

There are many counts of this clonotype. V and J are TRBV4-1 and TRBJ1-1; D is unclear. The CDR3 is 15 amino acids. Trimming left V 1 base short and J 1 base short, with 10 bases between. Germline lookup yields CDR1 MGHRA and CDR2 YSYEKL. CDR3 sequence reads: CASSQGPGANTEAFF. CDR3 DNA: TGCGCCAGCAGCCAAGGCCCGGGAGCGAACACTGAAGCTTTCTTT.

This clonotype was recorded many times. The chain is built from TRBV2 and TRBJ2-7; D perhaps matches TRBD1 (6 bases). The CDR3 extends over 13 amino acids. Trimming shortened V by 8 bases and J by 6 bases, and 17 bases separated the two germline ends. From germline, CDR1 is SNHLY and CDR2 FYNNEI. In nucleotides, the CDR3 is TGTGCCAGCGCCTACCGCAGGGGCGGCGAGCAGTACTTC. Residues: CASAYRRGGEQYF.

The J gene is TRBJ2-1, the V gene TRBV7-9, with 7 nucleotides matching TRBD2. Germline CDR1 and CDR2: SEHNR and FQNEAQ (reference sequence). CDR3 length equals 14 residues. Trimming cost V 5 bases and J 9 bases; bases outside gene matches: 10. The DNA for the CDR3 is TGTGCCAGCAGCCCTGGACTAGACATCCGTGAGCAGTTCTTC. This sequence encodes CASSPGLDIREQFF. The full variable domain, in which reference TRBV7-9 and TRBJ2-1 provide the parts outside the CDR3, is DTGVSQNPRHKITKRGQNVTFRCDPISEHNRLYWYRQTLGQGPEFLTYFQNEAQLEKSRLLSDRFSAERPKGSFSTLEIQRTEQGDSAMYLCASSPGLDIREQFFGPGTRLTVL.

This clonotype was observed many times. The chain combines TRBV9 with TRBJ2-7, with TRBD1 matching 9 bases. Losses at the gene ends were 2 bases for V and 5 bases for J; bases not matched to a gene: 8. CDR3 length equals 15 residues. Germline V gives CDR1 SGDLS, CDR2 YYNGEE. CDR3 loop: CASSVRGGTGNEQYF. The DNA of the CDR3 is TGTGCCAGCAGCGTGAGGGGTGGGACAGGGAACGAGCAGTACTTC.

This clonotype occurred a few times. The CDR3 bases are TGTGCTAGTGGTTTGCAATTCACCGGGGAGCTGTTTTTT. This gives the protein CASGLQFTGELFF. The chain couples TRBV12-5 to TRBJ2-2; D is uncertain. The CDR3 contains 13 residues. Germline CDR1 and CDR2: LGHNT and FRNRAP. The V gene lost 2 bases and the J gene lost 4 bases, with 5 bases spanning the gap.

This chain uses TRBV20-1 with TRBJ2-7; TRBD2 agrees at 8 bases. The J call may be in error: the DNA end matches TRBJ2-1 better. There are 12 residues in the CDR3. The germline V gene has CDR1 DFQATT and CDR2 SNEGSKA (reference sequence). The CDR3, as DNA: TGCAGTGCCCCGGGGGGGACGGATGAGCAGTTCTTC. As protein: CSAPGGTDEQFF.

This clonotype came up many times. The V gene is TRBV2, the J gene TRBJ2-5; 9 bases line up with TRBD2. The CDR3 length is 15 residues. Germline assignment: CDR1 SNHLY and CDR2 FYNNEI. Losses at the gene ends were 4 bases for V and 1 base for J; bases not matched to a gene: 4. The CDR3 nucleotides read TGTGCCAGCAGTGGCCTAGCGGGGAGCCAAGAGACCCAGTACTTC. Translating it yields CASSGLAGSQETQYF.

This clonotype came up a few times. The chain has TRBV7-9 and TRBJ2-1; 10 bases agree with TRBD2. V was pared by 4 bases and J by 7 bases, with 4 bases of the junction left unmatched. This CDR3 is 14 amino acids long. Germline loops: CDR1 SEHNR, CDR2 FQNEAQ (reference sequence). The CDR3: CASSSAGGPNEQFF. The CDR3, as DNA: TGTGCCAGCAGCTCAGCGGGAGGGCCAAATGAGCAGTTCTTC.

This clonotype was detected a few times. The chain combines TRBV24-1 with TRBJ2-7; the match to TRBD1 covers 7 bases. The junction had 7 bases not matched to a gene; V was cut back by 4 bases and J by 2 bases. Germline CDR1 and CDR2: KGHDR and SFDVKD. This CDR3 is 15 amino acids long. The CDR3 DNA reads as TGTGCCACCAGTGAGTCTGGGACAGCTACCTACGAGCAGTACTTC. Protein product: CATSESGTATYEQYF.

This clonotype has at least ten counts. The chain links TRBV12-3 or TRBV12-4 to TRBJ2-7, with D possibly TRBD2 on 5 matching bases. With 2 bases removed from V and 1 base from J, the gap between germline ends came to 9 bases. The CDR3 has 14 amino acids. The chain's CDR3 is CASSLSRGSYEQYF. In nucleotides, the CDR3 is TGTGCCAGCAGTTTAAGTCGGGGATCCTACGAGCAGTACTTC.

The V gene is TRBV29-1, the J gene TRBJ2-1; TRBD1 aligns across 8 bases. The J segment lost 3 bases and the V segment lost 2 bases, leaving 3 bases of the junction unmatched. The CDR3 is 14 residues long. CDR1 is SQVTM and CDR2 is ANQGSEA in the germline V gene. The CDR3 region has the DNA TGCAGCGTTGAACCAGGGGGCGGCTACAATGAGCAGTTCTTC. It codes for CSVEPGGGYNEQFF.

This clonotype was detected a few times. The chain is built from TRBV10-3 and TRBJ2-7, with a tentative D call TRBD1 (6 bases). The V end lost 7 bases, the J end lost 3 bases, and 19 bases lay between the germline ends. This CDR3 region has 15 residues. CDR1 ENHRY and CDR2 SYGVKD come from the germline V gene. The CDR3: CAITADGQRNYEQYF. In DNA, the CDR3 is TGTGCCATCACCGCGGATGGACAGAGAAACTACGAGCAGTACTTC.

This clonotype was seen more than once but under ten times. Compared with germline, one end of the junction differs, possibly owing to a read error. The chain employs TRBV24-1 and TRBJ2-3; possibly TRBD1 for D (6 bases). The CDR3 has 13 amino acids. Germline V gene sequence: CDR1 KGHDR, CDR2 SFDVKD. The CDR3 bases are TGTGCCATCAGTCAGGGGAGCACAGATACGCAGTATTTT. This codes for CAISQGSTDTQYF.

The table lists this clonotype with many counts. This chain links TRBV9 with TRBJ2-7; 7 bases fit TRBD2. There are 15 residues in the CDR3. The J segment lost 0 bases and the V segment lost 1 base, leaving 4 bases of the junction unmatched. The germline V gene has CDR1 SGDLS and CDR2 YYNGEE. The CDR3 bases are TGTGCCAGCAGCGTAAGGCGGGAGACCTCCTACGAGCAGTACTTC. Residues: CASSVRRETSYEQYF.

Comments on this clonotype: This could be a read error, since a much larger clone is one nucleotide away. The CDR3 sequence is CASSYGTGGYYGQYF. The CDR3 DNA sequence: TGTGCCAGCAGTTATGGGACAGGGGGTTACTACGGGCAGTACTTC. This chain connects TRBV6-5 to TRBJ2-7; 11 bases line up with TRBD1. Looked up from germline, CDR1 is MNHEY and CDR2 is SVGAGI. The CDR3 contains 15 residues.

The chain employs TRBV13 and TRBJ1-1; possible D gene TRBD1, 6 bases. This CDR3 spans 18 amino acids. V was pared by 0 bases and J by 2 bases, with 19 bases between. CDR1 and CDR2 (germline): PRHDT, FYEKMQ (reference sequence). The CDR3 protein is CASSLGLVGGQLNTEAFF. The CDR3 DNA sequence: TGTGCCAGCAGCTTAGGCCTCGTCGGAGGACAGTTAAACACTGAAGCTTTCTTT.

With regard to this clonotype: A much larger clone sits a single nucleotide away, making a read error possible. The CDR3 region has the DNA TGTGCCAGCATTGAAGGGGGTACAGAAGAGACCCAGTACTTC. This encodes CASIEGGTEETQYF. The genes are TRBV6-1 and TRBJ2-5; a weak D match, TRBD1 (6 bases). The germline V gene has CDR1 MNHNS and CDR2 SASEGT. CDR3 size: 14 residues.

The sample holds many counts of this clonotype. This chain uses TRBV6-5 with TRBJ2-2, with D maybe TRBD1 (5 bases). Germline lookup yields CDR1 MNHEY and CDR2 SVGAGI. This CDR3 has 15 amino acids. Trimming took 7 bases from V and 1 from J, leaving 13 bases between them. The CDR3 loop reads CASTKLQGNTGELFF. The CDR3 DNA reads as TGTGCCAGCACCAAACTGCAGGGGAACACCGGGGAGCTGTTTTTT.

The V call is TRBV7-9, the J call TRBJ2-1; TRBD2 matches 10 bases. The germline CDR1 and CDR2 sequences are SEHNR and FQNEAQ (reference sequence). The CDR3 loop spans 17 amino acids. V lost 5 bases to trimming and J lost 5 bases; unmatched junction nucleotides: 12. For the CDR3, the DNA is TGTGCCAGCAGCCAGATAGCGGGAGGCACGAAGAACAATGAGCAGTTCTTC. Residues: CASSQIAGGTKNNEQFF.